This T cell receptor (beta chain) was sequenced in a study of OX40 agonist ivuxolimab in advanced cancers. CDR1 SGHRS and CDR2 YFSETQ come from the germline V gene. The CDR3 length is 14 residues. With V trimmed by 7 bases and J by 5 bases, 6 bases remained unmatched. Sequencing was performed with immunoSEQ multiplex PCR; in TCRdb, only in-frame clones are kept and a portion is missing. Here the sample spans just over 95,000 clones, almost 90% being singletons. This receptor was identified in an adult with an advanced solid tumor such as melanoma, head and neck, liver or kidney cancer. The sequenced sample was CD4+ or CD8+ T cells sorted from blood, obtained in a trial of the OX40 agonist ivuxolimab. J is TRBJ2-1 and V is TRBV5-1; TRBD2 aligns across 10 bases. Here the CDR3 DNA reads TGCGCCAGCGGAGCGGGGGGGCGAAACAATGAGCAGTTCTTC. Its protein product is CASGAGGRNNEQFF.